Below are 19 T cell receptor beta chains sequenced from a single sample in a study of cytomegalovirus exposure and HLA in healthy donors. Generated by immunoSEQ multiplex PCR, the TCRdb table keeps only in-frame clones and is missing some. The sample carries about 58,000 clones, about 88% recorded once. What was sequenced was PBMCs. Receptors originate from a man aged 18 to 29 in good health and CMV-seronegative.

This clone showed up just once. CDR3 protein: CASSPGYNEQFF. For the CDR3, the DNA is TGTGCCAGCAGCCCGGGGTACAATGAGCAGTTCTTC. This chain links TRBV9 with TRBJ2-1; D perhaps matches TRBD2 (5 bases). The CDR3 has 12 amino acids. Germline V gene data show CDR1 as SGDLS and CDR2 as YYNGEE. V dropped 4 bases and J dropped 4 bases, with 6 bases sitting between them.

The rearrangement joins TRBV5-1 to TRBJ1-1, with D tentatively TRBD1 (6 bases). The CDR3 contains 14 residues. V dropped 5 bases and J dropped 4 bases, with 15 bases sitting between them. Germline loops: CDR1 SGHRS, CDR2 YFSETQ. The CDR3 loop is CASRGRGASTEAFF. For the CDR3, the DNA is TGCGCCAGCAGGGGGCGGGGGGCCAGCACTGAAGCTTTCTTT.

The chain employs TRBV4-1 and TRBJ1-1, with TRBD1 identical over 10 bases. Germline trimming cut 3 bases from V and 4 bases from J; bases unmatched to any gene: 11. The CDR3 has 17 amino acids. The germline CDR1 and CDR2 sequences are MGHRA and YSYEKL. DNA of the CDR3: TGCGCCAGCAGCCAGCTCGACAGGGGGCCACTGGGCACTGAAGCTTTCTTT. This codes for CASSQLDRGPLGTEAFF.

The rearrangement joins TRBV19 to TRBJ2-1, with TRBD2 matching 12 bases. This CDR3 spans 16 amino acids. V trimming: 4 bases; J trimming: 8 bases; junction bases outside the gene matches: 9. The germline V gene has CDR1 LNHDA and CDR2 SQIVND (reference sequence). The CDR3 DNA follows: TGTGCCAGTAGTACGCCGACTAGCGGGAGATGGCATGAGCAGTTCTTC. It yields the protein CASSTPTSGRWHEQFF.

The chain uses TRBV7-2 and TRBJ2-7, with a weak D call TRBD2 (5 bases). CDR1 and CDR2 (germline): SGHTA, FQGNSA. The CDR3 runs to 15 residues. Deletions cut 4 bases from V and 1 base from J, with 14 bases between. The CDR3 DNA reads TGTGCCAGCAGCTCAAGCGGACGAGGTTCCTACGAGCAGTACTTC. Protein sequence: CASSSSGRGSYEQYF.

The chain recombines TRBV29-1 with TRBJ2-1, with D uncertain. The germline CDR1 and CDR2 sequences are SQVTM and ANQGSEA. CDR3 length: 10 residues. Trimming removed 4 bases at V and 9 bases at J, with 7 bases between. CDR3 sequence (DNA): TGCAGCGTTGGAGGCGGTGAGCAGTTCTTC. It codes for CSVGGGEQFF.

The rearrangement links TRBV6-6 to TRBJ2-5; TRBD2 might be the D (6 bases). This CDR3 contains 14 residues. Trimming took 4 bases from V and 2 from J, leaving 11 bases between them. The germline gives CDR1 MNHNY, CDR2 SVGAGI (reference sequence). The CDR3 region has the DNA TGTGCCAGCAGTTGGGTAGCGGAACAAGAGACCCAGTACTTC. Protein sequence: CASSWVAEQETQYF.

This sequence joins TRBV28 and TRBJ2-3; possibly TRBD1 for D (5 bases). Germline V gene data show CDR1 as MDHEN and CDR2 as SYDVKM. This CDR3 comprises 11 residues. Trimming shortened V by 7 bases and J by 8 bases, and 10 bases separated the two germline ends. CDR3: CASTDRGTQYF. The CDR3 region has the DNA TGTGCCAGCACTGATAGGGGTACGCAGTATTTT.

V usage is TRBV13 and J usage is TRBJ1-2, with 8 nucleotides matching TRBD1. The CDR3 loop spans 13 amino acids. Germline loops: CDR1 PRHDT, CDR2 FYEKMQ (reference sequence). J gave up 6 bases and V 7 bases, and 7 bases lay outside the gene matches. The CDR3: CASTPQGVDGYTF. CDR3 DNA: TGTGCCAGCACCCCACAGGGGGTCGATGGCTACACCTTC.

This clone was seen just once. The chain is built from TRBV7-9 and TRBJ2-1, with a tentative D call TRBD2 (6 bases). Trimming took 2 bases from V and 4 from J, leaving 12 bases between them. The germline V gene encodes CDR1 SEHNR and CDR2 FQNEAQ (reference sequence). The CDR3 sequence is 15 residues long. The DNA of the CDR3 is TGTGCCAGCAGCTTAATGACGGGAGCTTACAATGAGCAGTTCTTC. Residues: CASSLMTGAYNEQFF.

V gene TRBV6-5 combines with J gene TRBJ2-1, with D hard to call. The CDR3 runs 11 residues. Germline CDR1 reads MNHEY; CDR2 reads SVGAGI. The V end lost 10 bases, the J end lost 3 bases, and 7 bases lay between the germline ends. The CDR3 DNA is TGTGCCACCTCCCTCTACAATGAGCAGTTCTTC. It is translated as CATSLYNEQFF.

V and J are TRBV5-5 and TRBJ2-2; no definite D call. The CDR3 is 16 amino acids. Trimming cost V 0 bases and J 4 bases, with 13 bases left between them. Germline CDR1 SGHKS, CDR2 YYEKEE (reference sequence). The CDR3 protein is CASSLASNWATGELFF. The CDR3 nucleotides are TGTGCCAGCAGCTTGGCCTCAAATTGGGCCACCGGGGAGCTGTTTTTT.

The chain is built from TRBV19 and TRBJ1-3, with 10 bases identical to TRBD1. Germline V gene lookup returns CDR1 LNHDA and CDR2 SQIVND (reference sequence). The CDR3 length is 14 residues. J lost 2 bases, V lost 7 bases, and 2 bases had no gene match. CDR3 protein: CASKGQGTGNTIYF. The CDR3 coding sequence is TGTGCCAGTAAGGGACAGGGGACTGGAAACACCATATATTTT.

The chain couples TRBV6-5 to TRBJ2-1, with D possibly being TRBD2 (5 bases). Germline V gene data show CDR1 as MNHEY and CDR2 as SVGAGI. Between the trimmed V and J ends, which lost 6 bases and 6 bases, there was a span of 12 bases. This CDR3 spans 13 amino acids. CDR3 protein: CASREGVVNEQFF. CDR3 DNA sequence: TGTGCCAGCAGAGAGGGAGTGGTCAATGAGCAGTTCTTC.

V usage is TRBV5-4 and J usage is TRBJ2-7; D not resolved. Looked up from germline, CDR1 is SGHNT and CDR2 is YYREEE (reference sequence). V was shortened by 3 bases and J by 3 bases, with 16 bases between the two germline ends. The CDR3 is made up of 15 amino acids. The CDR3 nucleotides are TGTGCCAGCAGCTCCCTCTCGTCAGGATTCTACGAGCAGTACTTC. Its translation: CASSSLSSGFYEQYF.

This chain joins TRBV19 and TRBJ1-4; TRBD1 might be the D (6 bases). The CDR3 is 15 residues long. The germline V gene encodes CDR1 LNHDA and CDR2 SQIVND (reference sequence). V lost 6 bases and J lost 6, with 17 bases in between. The CDR3 DNA reads TGTGCCAGTAGGCGTAAGGGGGTAAAAGATGAAAAACTGTTTTTT. It translates to CASRRKGVKDEKLFF.

Only a few counts were recorded for this clone. The gene calls are TRBV2 and TRBJ2-1; D is undetermined. Germline CDR1 SNHLY, CDR2 FYNNEI. The CDR3 length is 13 residues. Trimming took 7 bases from V and 9 from J, leaving 16 bases between them. The CDR3 is CASIKVGAVEQFF. DNA of the CDR3: TGTGCCAGCATAAAAGTCGGAGCAGTTGAGCAGTTCTTC.

This clone was observed once. The chain links TRBV4-2 to TRBJ2-3, with 9 bases lining up with TRBD2. This CDR3 region has 17 residues. Germline CDR1 and CDR2: LGHNA and YNFKEQ. V lost 1 base and J lost 1; bases outside the gene matches: 6. CDR3 DNA: TGTGCCAGCAGCCAAGCCGGCGGGAGGGTTGGCACAGATACGCAGTATTTT. Protein sequence: CASSQAGGRVGTDTQYF.

V usage is TRBV7-8 and J usage is TRBJ2-1; D gene uncertain. This CDR3 has 14 amino acids. CDR1 is SGHVS, CDR2 FQNEAQ, per germline. Trimming removed 5 bases at V and 5 bases at J, with 13 bases between. The CDR3 region is CASSPTEINNEQFF. The DNA for the CDR3 is TGTGCCAGCAGCCCGACGGAGATTAACAATGAGCAGTTCTTC.